This T cell receptor (beta chain) was identified during a study of blood T cell repertoires in COVID-19. Assay used: immunoSEQ multiplex PCR; TCRdb lists only in-frame clones, some missing. The sample consists of 70,000 to 95,000 clones, 80% to 90% of them appearing once. The CDR3 runs 15 residues. Unmatched junction bases numbered 4, after V lost 4 bases and J lost 6 bases. The germline V gene has CDR1 LGHDT and CDR2 YNNKEL (reference sequence). The genes are TRBV3-1 (or the pseudogene TRBV3-2) and TRBJ2-7; TRBD2 agrees at 15 bases. The sequencing sample was made of peripheral blood. The sequence was obtained from a woman of 80 years or more with acute or convalescent COVID-19. The CDR3 DNA sequence: TGTGCCAGCAGCCTAGGACTAGCGGGAGGGGGCGAGCAGTACTTC. This translates into CASSLGLAGGGEQYF.